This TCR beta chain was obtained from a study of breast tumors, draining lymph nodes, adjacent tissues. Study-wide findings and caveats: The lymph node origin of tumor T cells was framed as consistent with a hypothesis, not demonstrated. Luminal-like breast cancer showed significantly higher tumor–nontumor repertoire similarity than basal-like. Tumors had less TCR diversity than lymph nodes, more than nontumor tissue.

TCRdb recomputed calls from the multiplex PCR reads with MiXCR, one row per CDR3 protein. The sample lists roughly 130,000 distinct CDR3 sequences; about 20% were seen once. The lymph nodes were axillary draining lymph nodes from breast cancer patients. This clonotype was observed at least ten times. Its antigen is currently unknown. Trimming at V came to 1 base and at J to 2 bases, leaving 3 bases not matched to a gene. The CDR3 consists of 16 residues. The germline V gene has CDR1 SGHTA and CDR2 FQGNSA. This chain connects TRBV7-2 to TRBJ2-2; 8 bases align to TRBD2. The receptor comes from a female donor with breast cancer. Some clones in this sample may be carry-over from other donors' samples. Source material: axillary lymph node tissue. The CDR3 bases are TGTGCCAGCAGCTTAGGGACTAGCCTAAACACCGGGGAGCTGTTTTTT. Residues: CASSLGTSLNTGELFF.